This T cell receptor beta chain was retrieved from a study of shared T cell receptors in the human thymus. Profiled with immunoSEQ multiplex PCR; TCRdb holds only in-frame clones, not every one. The data show about 660,000 clones, more than 75% seen once. Trimming took off 4 bases at V and 3 bases at J, with 22 bases between the two ends. Germline V gene data show CDR1 as MDHEN and CDR2 as SYDVKM. This CDR3 comprises 18 residues. In addition, the sample was reused for a study of human thymus T cells. Turning to that study: Unrelated individuals were reported by related research to share highly overlapping thymic repertoires.

Sequenced input: thymocytes. The chain uses TRBV28 and TRBJ1-5, with D perhaps TRBD1 (5 bases). This TCR was sampled from a boy under three years old with a congenital heart defect. The CDR3 DNA reads as TGTGCCAGCAGTTCGGGCGCCCGAACGGGGGTTAACAATCAGCCCCAGCATTTT. This codes for CASSSGARTGVNNQPQHF.